This TCR beta chain comes out of a study of blood T cell repertoires in COVID-19 (dated by TCRdb to about 2020). General notes on the study: Samples from collaborators originated in the United States, Italy and Spain and spanned both the acute and convalescent phases of COVID-19. The samples were drawn from the first 160 participants of the ongoing ImmuneRACE study and from 950 to 1,500 subjects provided by 6 global collaborators. Sample metadata almost always included a de-identified subject ID, COVID-19 status, age in years and sex. Deeply sampled blood TCRbeta repertoires from subjects exposed to, actively infected with, or recovered from COVID-19 were included in the dataset. Where HLA class I and class II types were available, the types were taken from metadata supplied by the sample provider, not from assay-based typing. The repertoires were released in a freely available public database meant as a resource for research on the immune response to SARS-CoV-2. The prospective study material was composed of cDNA or gDNA derived from T cells, B-cell-depleted T cells, or PBMCs.

Taken from cysteine to phenylalanine, the CDR3 has 15 residues. The DNA shown is the 45-base CDR3, in frame from base 1. Trimming leaves V shorter by 4 bases and J shorter by 0 bases, with the junction holding 7 bases beyond the gene matches. Via the germline V gene (reference sequence), CDR1 is GTSNPN and CDR2 SVGIG. Broad study findings and their caveats: The amount of clinical and demographic metadata varied by source and participant and was provided uncurated.

The immunoSEQ Assay, a bias-controlled multiplex PCR, was used to amplify TCRbeta CDR3 regions from genomic DNA. The published analysis was carried out like this. Nucleated cell counts per sample were estimated from amplification of reference gene primers within the assay. To quantify the absolute abundance of each unique TCRbeta CDR3 rearrangement, sequence reads were collapsed and filtered. For each sample, productive Simpson clonality was calculated as the square root of Simpson's diversity index over productive rearrangements. TCRdb re-hosts the immuneACCESS table, in-frame sequences only. Its copies lack some clones; in the studies checked, an unresolved V gene accounts for under half of them, and the cause for the rest is not known. That table is the source of V, J and clone size, and D and trimming were worked out from the DNA. This sample holds about 270,000 clones; 88% were observed only once. 0.95% to 1.5% of the sample is taken by the ten largest.

In the prospective study, participants were about 18 to 95 years old, resided in about two dozen geographic areas of the United States, and were enrolled through a virtual design. In the prospective study, cohorts were assigned on the basis of participant-reported clinical history obtained from a screening survey and a study questionnaire. In the prospective study, mobile phlebotomists collected whole blood, serum and a nasopharyngeal or oropharyngeal swab from each participant. Over an approximately 2-month period, participants in the prospective study had the option of providing additional blood draws and questionnaires. Prospective study blood samples were shipped either frozen or at room temperature before DNA extraction. As regards this clone: Its antigen has not been determined. No base qualities exist here, and no much larger clone lies one base off it.

The source is a woman aged 40 to 50 with acute COVID-19. The chain is made from TRBV30 and TRBJ2-3; the central 7 bases match TRBD2. Sequenced sample: PBMCs or T cells enriched from blood (not recorded which). Here is the DNA: TGTGCCTGGACTCAGGCTAGCGGAAGCACAGATACGCAGTATTTT. This encodes CAWTQASGSTDTQYF. With all but the CDR3 taken from the reference TRBV30 and TRBJ2-3 genes, the full variable domain is: SQTIHQWPATLVQPVGSPLSLECTVEGTSNPNLYWYRQAAGRGLQLLFYSVGIGQISSEVPQNLSASRPQDRQFILSSKKLLLSDSGFYLCAWTQASGSTDTQYFGPGTRLTVL.